This T cell receptor beta chain came from a study of blood T cell repertoires in COVID-19. Turning to the study itself: Donors in the United States, Italy and Spain gave samples during acute or convalescent COVID-19. From T cells, B-cell-depleted T cells, or PBMCs came the material, which was cDNA or gDNA.

Original methodology: Estimation of nucleated cell counts was performed using reference gene primer amplification. TCRdb keeps only in-frame clones here, not all; method: immunoSEQ multiplex PCR. That table furnishes V, J and clone size, whereas the DNA furnished D and trimming. The table records 45,000 to 60,000 clones, roughly 80% of them present only once. CDR1 is MNHNS, CDR2 SASEGT, per germline. The CDR3 has 16 amino acids. V lost 0 bases and J lost 6; bases outside the gene matches: 7. The source of this sequence is a man in his fifties or sixties with acute or convalescent COVID-19. The V and J genes are TRBV6-1 and TRBJ1-5; 8 positions agree with TRBD1. Sequenced: peripheral blood. This CDR3 reads CASSEASAGGRQPQHF. In DNA form, the CDR3 reads TGTGCCAGCAGTGAAGCGTCGGCAGGGGGCCGTCAGCCCCAGCATTTT.